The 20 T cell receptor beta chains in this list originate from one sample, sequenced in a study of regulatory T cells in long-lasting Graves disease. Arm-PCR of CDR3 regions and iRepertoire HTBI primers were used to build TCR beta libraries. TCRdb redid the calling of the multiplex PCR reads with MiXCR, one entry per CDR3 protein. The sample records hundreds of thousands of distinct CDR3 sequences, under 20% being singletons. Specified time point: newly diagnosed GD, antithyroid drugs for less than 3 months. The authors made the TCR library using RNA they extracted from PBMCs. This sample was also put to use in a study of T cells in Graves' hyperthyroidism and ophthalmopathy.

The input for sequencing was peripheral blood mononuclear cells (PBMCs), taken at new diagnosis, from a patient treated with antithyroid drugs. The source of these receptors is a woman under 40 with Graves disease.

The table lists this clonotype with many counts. CDR3 DNA: TGTGCCAGCAGCGCGGCGCGGTACACAGATACGCAGTATTTT. Protein product: CASSAARYTDTQYF. The chain joins TRBV28 to TRBJ2-3; D not resolved. Trimming cost V 6 bases and J 2 bases, with 12 bases left between them. Germline assignment: CDR1 MDHEN and CDR2 SYDVKM. The length of the CDR3 is 14 residues.

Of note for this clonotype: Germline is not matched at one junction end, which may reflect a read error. For the CDR3, the DNA is TGTGCCAGCCCACCACCGGCCAACACAGATACGCAGTATTTT. This sequence encodes CASPPPANTDTQYF. The chain is built from TRBV18 and TRBJ2-3; unclear D gene. This CDR3 is 14 amino acids long. CDR1 is KGHSH, CDR2 LQKENI, per germline.

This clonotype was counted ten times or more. CDR3 bases: TGTGCCAGCAGCTTAAGTCAGGCCTCCTACGAGCAGTACTTC. It encodes CASSLSQASYEQYF. The chain links TRBV7-9 to TRBJ2-7, with D hard to call. CDR1 and CDR2 from the germline V gene are SEHNR and FQNEAQ (reference sequence). The CDR3 spans 14 residues. Trimming took off 2 bases at V and 0 bases at J, with 8 bases between the two ends. The complete variable domain, with remaining parts taken from reference TRBV7-9 and TRBJ2-7, reads DTGVSQNPRHKITKRGQNVTFRCDPISEHNRLYWYRQTLGQGPEFLTYFQNEAQLEKSRLLSDRFSAERPKGSFSTLEIQRTEQGDSAMYLCASSLSQASYEQYFGPGTRLTVT.

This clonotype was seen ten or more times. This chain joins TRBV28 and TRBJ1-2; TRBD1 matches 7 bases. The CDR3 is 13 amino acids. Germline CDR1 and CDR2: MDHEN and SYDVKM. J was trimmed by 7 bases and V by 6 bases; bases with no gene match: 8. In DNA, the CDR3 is TGTGCCAGCAGAACGACCAACAGGGGTGGCTACACCTTC. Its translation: CASRTTNRGGYTF.

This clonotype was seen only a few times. The CDR3: CSARGDYLKNIQYF. The CDR3 bases are TGCAGTGCTAGAGGGGACTACCTGAAAAACATTCAGTACTTC. V and J are TRBV20-1 and TRBJ2-4; 7 bases line up with TRBD2. The CDR3 has 14 amino acids. CDR1 and CDR2 (germline): DFQATT, SNEGSKA (reference sequence). With 1 base clipped from V and 4 bases from J, the junction kept 4 bases outside the gene matches.

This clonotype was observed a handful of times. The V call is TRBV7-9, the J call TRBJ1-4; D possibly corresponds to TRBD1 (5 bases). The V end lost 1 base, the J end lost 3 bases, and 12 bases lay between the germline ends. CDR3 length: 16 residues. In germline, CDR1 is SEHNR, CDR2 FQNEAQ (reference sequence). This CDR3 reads CASSLGSGGSNEKLFF. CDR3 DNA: TGTGCCAGCAGCTTAGGCTCTGGGGGTTCTAATGAAAAACTGTTTTTT. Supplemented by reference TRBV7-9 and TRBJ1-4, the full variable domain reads DTGVSQNPRHKITKRGQNVTFRCDPISEHNRLYWYRQTLGQGPEFLTYFQNEAQLEKSRLLSDRFSAERPKGSFSTLEIQRTEQGDSAMYLCASSLGSGGSNEKLFFGSGTQLSVL.

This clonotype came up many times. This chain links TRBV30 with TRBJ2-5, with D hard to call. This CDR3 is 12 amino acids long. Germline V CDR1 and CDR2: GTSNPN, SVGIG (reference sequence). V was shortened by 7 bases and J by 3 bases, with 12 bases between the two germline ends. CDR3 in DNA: TGTGCCTTCGGGCCTCGGGAAGAGACCCAGTACTTC. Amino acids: CAFGPREETQYF.

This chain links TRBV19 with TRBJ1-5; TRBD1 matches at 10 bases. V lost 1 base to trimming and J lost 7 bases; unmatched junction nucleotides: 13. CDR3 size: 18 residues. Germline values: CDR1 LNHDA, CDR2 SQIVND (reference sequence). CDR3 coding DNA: TGTGCCAGTAGTATAGCCCCTCGGACAGGGGGACTAACCCAGCCCCAGCATTTT. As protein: CASSIAPRTGGLTQPQHF.

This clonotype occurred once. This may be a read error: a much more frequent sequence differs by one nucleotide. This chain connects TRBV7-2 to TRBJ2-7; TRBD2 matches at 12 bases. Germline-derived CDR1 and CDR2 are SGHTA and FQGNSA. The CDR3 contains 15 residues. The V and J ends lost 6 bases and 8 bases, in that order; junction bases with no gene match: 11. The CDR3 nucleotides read TGTGCCAGCAGTAGGGACAGACTAGCGGGAGACAAGCAGTACTTC. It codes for CASSRDRLAGDKQYF.

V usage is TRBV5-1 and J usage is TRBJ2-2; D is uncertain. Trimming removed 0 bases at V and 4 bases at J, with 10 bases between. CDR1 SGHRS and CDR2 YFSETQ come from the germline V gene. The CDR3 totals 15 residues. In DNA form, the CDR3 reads TGCGCCAGCAGCTTGGCCGGAGTTTTCACCGGGGAGCTGTTTTTT. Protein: CASSLAGVFTGELFF.

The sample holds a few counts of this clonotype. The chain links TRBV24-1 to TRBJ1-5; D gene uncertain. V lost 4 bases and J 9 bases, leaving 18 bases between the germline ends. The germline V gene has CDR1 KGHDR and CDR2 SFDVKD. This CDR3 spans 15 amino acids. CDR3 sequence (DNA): TGTGCCACCAGTGACCGCGACGGGGTAGTTAGGCCCCAGCATTTT. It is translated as CATSDRDGVVRPQHF.

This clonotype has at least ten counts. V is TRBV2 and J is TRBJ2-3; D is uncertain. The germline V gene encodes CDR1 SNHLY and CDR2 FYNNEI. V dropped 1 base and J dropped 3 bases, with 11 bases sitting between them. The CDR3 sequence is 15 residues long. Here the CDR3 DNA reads TGTGCCAGCAGTGAAGATACCCTCTCGACAGATACGCAGTATTTT. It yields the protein CASSEDTLSTDTQYF.

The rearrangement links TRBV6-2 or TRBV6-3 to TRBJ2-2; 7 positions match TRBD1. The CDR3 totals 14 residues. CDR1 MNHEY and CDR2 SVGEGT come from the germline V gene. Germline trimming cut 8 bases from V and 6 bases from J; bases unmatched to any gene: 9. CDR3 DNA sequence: TGTGCCAGCGCTGACAGGGTCTACTCCGGGGAGCTGTTTTTT. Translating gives CASADRVYSGELFF.

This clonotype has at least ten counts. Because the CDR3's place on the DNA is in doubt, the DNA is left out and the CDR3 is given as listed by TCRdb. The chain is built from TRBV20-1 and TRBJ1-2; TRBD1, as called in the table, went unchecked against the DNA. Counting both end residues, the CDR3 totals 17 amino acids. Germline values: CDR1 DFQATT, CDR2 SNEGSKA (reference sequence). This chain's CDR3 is CSARDFFGEGKDYGYTF.

The CDR3 region is CASSILEGSYEQYF. The CDR3 DNA reads as TGTGCCAGCTCAATATTAGAGGGGAGCTACGAGCAGTACTTC. This chain joins TRBV18 and TRBJ2-7; D tentatively reads TRBD1 or TRBD2 (5 bases each). From germline, CDR1 is KGHSH and CDR2 LQKENI. The V and J ends lost 5 bases and 3 bases respectively, with 14 bases between them. This CDR3 contains 14 residues.

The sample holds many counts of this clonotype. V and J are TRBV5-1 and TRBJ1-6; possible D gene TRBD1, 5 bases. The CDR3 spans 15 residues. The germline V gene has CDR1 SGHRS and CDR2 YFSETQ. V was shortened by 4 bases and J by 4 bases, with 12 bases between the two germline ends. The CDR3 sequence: CASSAGTVYNSPLHF. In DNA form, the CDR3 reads TGCGCCAGCAGCGCTGGGACGGTTTATAATTCACCCCTCCACTTT.

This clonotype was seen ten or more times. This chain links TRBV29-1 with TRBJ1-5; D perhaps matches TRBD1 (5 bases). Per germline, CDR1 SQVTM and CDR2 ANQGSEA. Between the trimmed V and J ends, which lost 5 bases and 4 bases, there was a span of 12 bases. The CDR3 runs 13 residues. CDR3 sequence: CSVSGTANQPQHF. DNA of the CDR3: TGCAGCGTTTCCGGGACGGCTAATCAGCCCCAGCATTTT.

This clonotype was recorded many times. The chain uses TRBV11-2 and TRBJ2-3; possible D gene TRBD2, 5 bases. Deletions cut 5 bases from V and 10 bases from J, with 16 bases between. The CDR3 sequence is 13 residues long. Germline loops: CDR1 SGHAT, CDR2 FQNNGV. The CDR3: CASSQDPWGAQYF. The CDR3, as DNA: TGTGCCAGCAGCCAGGACCCCTGGGGAGCGCAGTATTTT.

DNA for the CDR3: TGCAGTGCTAGCAGCTTTCCAGCGGGGGGCGGCGGATTCTCCTACAATGAGCAGTTCTTC. It translates to CSASSFPAGGGGFSYNEQFF. The chain joins TRBV20-1 to TRBJ2-1; 9 bases align to TRBD2. Per the germline V gene, CDR1 is DFQATT and CDR2 is SNEGSKA (reference sequence). This CDR3 has 20 amino acids. V shed 3 bases, J shed 0 bases, and the junction held 18 bases outside the gene matches.

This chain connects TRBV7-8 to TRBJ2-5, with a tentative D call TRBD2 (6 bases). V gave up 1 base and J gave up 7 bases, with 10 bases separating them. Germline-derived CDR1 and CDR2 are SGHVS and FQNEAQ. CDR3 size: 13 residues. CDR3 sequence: CASSLGGMGTQYF. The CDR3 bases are TGTGCCAGCAGCTTAGGCGGGATGGGGACCCAGTACTTC.